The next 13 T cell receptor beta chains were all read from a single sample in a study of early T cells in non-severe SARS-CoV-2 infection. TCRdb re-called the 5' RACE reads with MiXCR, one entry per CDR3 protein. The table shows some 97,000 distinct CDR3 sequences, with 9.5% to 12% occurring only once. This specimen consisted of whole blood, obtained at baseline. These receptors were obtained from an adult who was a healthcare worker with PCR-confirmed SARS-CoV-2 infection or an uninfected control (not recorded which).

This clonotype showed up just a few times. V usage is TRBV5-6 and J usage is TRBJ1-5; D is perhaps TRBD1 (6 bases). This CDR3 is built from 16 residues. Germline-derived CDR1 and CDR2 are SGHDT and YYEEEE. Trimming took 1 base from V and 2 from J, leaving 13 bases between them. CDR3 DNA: TGTGCCAGCAGCTTGTCTCTTGCAGGGGGCAATCAGCCCCAGCATTTT. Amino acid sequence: CASSLSLAGGNQPQHF.

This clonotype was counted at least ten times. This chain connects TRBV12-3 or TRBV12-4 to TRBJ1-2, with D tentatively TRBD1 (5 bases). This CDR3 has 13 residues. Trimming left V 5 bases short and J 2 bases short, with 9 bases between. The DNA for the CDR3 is TGTGCCAGCAGTAGTGGGACCAACTATGGCTACACCTTC. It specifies CASSSGTNYGYTF.

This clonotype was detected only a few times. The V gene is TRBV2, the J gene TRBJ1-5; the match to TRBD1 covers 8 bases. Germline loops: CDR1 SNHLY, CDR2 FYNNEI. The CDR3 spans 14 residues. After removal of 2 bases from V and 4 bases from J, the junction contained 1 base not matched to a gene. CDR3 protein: CASSERTGNQPQHF. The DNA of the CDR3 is TGTGCCAGCAGTGAACGGACAGGGAATCAGCCCCAGCATTTT.

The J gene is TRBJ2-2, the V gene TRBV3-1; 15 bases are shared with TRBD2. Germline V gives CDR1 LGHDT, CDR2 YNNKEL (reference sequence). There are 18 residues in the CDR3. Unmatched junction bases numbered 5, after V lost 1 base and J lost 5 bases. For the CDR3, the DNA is TGTGCCAGCAGCCAAGGGACTAGCGGGAGGGCCGTTACCGGGGAGCTGTTTTTT. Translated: CASSQGTSGRAVTGELFF.

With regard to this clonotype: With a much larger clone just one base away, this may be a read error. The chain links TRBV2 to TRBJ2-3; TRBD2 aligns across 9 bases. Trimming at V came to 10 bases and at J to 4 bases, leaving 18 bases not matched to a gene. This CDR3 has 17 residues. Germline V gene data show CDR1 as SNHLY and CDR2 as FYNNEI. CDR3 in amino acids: CATKKSGRPSGSDTQYF. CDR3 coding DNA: TGTGCCACCAAGAAAAGCGGGAGGCCTTCCGGGTCAGATACGCAGTATTTT. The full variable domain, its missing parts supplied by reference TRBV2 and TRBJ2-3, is EPEVTQTPSHQVTQMGQEVILRCVPISNHLYFYWYRQILGQKVEFLVSFYNNEISEKSEIFDDQFSVERPDGSNFTLKIRSTKLEDSAMYFCATKKSGRPSGSDTQYFGPGTRLTVL.

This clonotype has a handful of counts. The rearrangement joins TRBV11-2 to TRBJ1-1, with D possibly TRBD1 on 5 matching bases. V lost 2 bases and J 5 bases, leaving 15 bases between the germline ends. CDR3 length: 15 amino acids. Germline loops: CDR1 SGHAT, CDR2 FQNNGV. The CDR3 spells CASSLHAGMGTEAFF. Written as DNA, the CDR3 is TGTGCCAGCAGCTTACATGCAGGGATGGGGACTGAAGCTTTCTTT.

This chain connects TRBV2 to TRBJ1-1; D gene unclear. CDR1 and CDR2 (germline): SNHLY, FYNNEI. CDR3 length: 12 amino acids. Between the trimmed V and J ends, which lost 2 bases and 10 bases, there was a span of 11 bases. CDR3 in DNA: TGTGCCAGCAGTGAATTGAGGCACGGAGCTTTCTTT. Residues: CASSELRHGAFF.

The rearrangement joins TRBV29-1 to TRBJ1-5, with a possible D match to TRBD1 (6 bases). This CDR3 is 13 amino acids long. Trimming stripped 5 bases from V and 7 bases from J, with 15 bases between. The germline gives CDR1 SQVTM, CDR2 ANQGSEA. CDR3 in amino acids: CSVSGAVEQPQHF. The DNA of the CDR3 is TGCAGCGTTTCGGGGGCAGTAGAACAGCCCCAGCATTTT.

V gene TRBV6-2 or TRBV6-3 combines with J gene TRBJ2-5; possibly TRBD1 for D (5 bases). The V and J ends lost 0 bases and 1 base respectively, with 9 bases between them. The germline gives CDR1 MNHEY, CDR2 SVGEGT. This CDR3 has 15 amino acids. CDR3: CASSYSFDSQETQYF. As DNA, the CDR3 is TGTGCCAGCAGTTACTCGTTTGACAGCCAAGAGACCCAGTACTTC.

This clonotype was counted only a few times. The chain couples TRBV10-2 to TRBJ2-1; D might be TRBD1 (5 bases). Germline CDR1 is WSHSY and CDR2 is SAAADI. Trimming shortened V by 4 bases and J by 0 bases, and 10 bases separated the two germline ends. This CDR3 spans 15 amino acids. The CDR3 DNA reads TGCGCCAGCAGTGCACAGGCGAGCTCCTACAATGAGCAGTTCTTC. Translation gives CASSAQASSYNEQFF.

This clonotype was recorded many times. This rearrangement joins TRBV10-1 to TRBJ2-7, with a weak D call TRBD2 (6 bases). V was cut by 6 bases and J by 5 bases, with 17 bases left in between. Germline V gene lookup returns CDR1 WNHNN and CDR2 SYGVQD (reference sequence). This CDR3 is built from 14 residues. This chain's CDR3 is CASSASATEDEQYF. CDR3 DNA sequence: TGCGCCAGCAGCGCTAGCGCGACCGAGGACGAGCAGTACTTC.

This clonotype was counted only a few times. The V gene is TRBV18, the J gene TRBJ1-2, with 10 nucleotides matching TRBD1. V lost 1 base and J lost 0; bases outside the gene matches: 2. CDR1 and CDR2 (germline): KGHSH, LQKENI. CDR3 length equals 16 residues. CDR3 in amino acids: CASSPLGTGANYGYTF. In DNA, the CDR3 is TGTGCCAGCTCACCACTTGGGACAGGGGCTAACTATGGCTACACCTTC. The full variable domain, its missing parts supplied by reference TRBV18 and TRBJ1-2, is NAGVMQNPRHLVRRRGQEARLRCSPMKGHSHVYWYRQLPEEGLKFMVYLQKENIIDESGMPKERFSAEFPKEGPSILRIQQVVRGDSAAYFCASSPLGTGANYGYTFGSGTRLTVV.

The CDR3 DNA follows: TGTGCCAGCAGGCGACAGGGATTCGGCTACACCTTC. Protein: CASRRQGFGYTF. This sequence joins TRBV2 and TRBJ1-2; 7 nucleotides line up with TRBD1. Unmatched junction bases numbered 6, after V lost 6 bases and J lost 8 bases. Germline-derived CDR1 and CDR2 are SNHLY and FYNNEI. This CDR3 has 12 residues.